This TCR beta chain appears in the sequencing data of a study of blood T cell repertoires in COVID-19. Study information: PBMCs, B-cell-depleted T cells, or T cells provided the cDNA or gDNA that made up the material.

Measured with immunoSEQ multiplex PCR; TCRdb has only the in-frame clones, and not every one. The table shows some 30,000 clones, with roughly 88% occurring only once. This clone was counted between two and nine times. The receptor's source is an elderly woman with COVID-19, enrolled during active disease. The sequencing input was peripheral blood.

The CDR3 spells CASQSSAGGRGEQFF. DNA for the CDR3: TGCGCCAGCCAGAGCTCGGCAGGGGGTCGGGGTGAGCAGTTCTTC. The chain recombines TRBV5-1 with TRBJ2-1; 7 nucleotides line up with TRBD1. The CDR3 covers 15 residues. CDR1 is SGHRS and CDR2 is YFSETQ in the germline V gene. The trim removed 7 bases at V and 9 bases at J, leaving 16 bases unmatched.